The entry below gives a single T cell receptor (beta chain) sequence along with its context. Repertoires were generated with immunoSEQ multiplex PCR, while TCRdb's copy carries only in-frame clones and drops some. This sample yields about 40,000 clones, of which around nine tenths are seen a single time; over 0.55% belongs to the top ten. The entry originates in a study of OX40 agonist ivuxolimab in advanced cancers. Trimming left V 3 bases short and J 3 bases short, with 11 bases between. The length of the CDR3 is 14 residues. Germline V gene sequence: CDR1 SGHTA, CDR2 FQGNSA. V gene TRBV7-2 combines with J gene TRBJ2-5; D remains unclear. This material consisted of CD4+ or CD8+ T cells sorted from blood, taken in a trial of the OX40 agonist ivuxolimab. This TCR was recovered from an adult with an advanced solid tumor such as melanoma, head and neck, liver or kidney cancer. CDR3 sequence reads: CASSFNRGKETQYF. The CDR3 nucleotides are TGTGCCAGCAGCTTCAACAGAGGAAAAGAGACCCAGTACTTC.